Presented here are 12 T cell receptor beta chains from one specimen sequenced in a study of T cells in Graves' hyperthyroidism and ophthalmopathy. RNA transcripts yielded amplified TCR beta CDR3 regions. The TCR CDR3 first-round RT-PCR relied on the HTBI primer set. From the multiplex PCR reads, TCRdb called clonotypes with MiXCR, one entry per CDR3 protein. The sample has fewer than 550,000 distinct CDR3 sequences; 15% to 18% are singletons. The sample was blood. These receptors all come from a woman between 18 and 29 years old with Graves' hyperthyroidism.

This clonotype was seen at least ten times. The chain links TRBV6-1 to TRBJ1-2; possibly TRBD1 for D (5 bases). The CDR3 loop spans 15 amino acids. V gave up 6 bases and J gave up 3 bases, with 17 bases separating them. The germline gives CDR1 MNHNS, CDR2 SASEGT. CDR3 sequence: CASRSWGWTDYGYTF. CDR3 nucleotide sequence: TGTGCCAGCAGGTCATGGGGCTGGACTGACTATGGCTACACCTTC.

The V and J genes are TRBV5-1 and TRBJ1-3; D remains ambiguous. CDR3 size: 15 residues. The V and J ends lost 0 bases and 4 bases respectively, with 11 bases between them. From germline, CDR1 is SGHRS and CDR2 YFSETQ. The CDR3 DNA is TGCGCCAGCAGCTTGGGTTGGGGATTCGGAAACACCATATATTTT. Its translation: CASSLGWGFGNTIYF.

This clonotype has just a few counts. A single base separates this from a much larger clone, so it may be a read error. The V gene is TRBV6-6, the J gene TRBJ2-2, with D perhaps matching TRBD2 (5 bases). CDR1 MNHNY and CDR2 SVGAGI come from the germline V gene (reference sequence). The CDR3 is 17 residues long. The DNA of the CDR3 is TGTGCCAGCAGTTACTCTTGGCCGGGAACCAACACCGAGGAGCTGTTTTTT. This encodes CASSYSWPGTNTEELFF.

This clonotype occurred many times. V is TRBV20-1 and J is TRBJ2-2; 7 positions agree with TRBD2. CDR3 length equals 15 residues. With V trimmed by 5 bases and J by 3 bases, 9 bases remained unmatched. Germline-derived CDR1 and CDR2 are DFQATT and SNEGSKA (reference sequence). The CDR3 DNA follows: TGCAGTGCTCCCTCGGGCGGGAGCCACACCGGGGAGCTGTTTTTT. Its translation is CSAPSGGSHTGELFF.

The chain is built from TRBV18 and TRBJ2-7; 9 bases fit TRBD1. The length of the CDR3 is 15 residues. Trimming cost V 3 bases and J 5 bases; bases outside gene matches: 8. Germline values: CDR1 KGHSH, CDR2 LQKENI. CDR3 DNA sequence: TGTGCCAGCTCACCTAGACCGGGACAGGGAGACGAGCAGTACTTC. Protein sequence: CASSPRPGQGDEQYF. Combining the CDR3 with reference TRBV18 and TRBJ2-7 gives the whole variable domain NAGVMQNPRHLVRRRGQEARLRCSPMKGHSHVYWYRQLPEEGLKFMVYLQKENIIDESGMPKERFSAEFPKEGPSILRIQQVVRGDSAAYFCASSPRPGQGDEQYFGPGTRLTVT.

This clonotype occurred a few times. The rearrangement links TRBV29-1 to TRBJ2-7, with D unclear. The germline V gene has CDR1 SQVTM and CDR2 ANQGSEA. There are 13 residues in the CDR3. V lost 5 bases to trimming and J lost 1 base, with 12 bases between them. The DNA of the CDR3 is TGCAGCGTTTCCGGTCGGTTTTCCTACGAGCAGTACTTC. Translated: CSVSGRFSYEQYF.

Ten or more counts support this clonotype. The V call is TRBV7-9, the J call TRBJ1-2, with D possibly matching TRBD1 (5 bases). Germline CDR1 reads SEHNR; CDR2 reads FQNEAQ (reference sequence). V dropped 5 bases and J dropped 10 bases, with 29 bases sitting between them. The CDR3 consists of 17 residues. CDR3 sequence reads: CASSPTGARVTVGSYTF. For the CDR3, the DNA is TGTGCCAGCAGCCCCACTGGGGCTCGTGTGACAGTCGGATCCTACACCTTC. The entire variable domain, with the rest obtained from reference TRBV7-9 and TRBJ1-2, is as follows: DTGVSQNPRHKITKRGQNVTFRCDPISEHNRLYWYRQTLGQGPEFLTYFQNEAQLEKSRLLSDRFSAERPKGSFSTLEIQRTEQGDSAMYLCASSPTGARVTVGSYTFGSGTRLTVV.

The chain employs TRBV6-5 and TRBJ2-7; 11 positions agree with TRBD1. V gave up 2 bases and J gave up 6 bases; unmatched junction bases: 3. Germline values: CDR1 MNHEY, CDR2 SVGAGI. The CDR3 has 14 amino acids. In DNA form, the CDR3 reads TGTGCCAGCAGTTACCGGACAGGGGGCTCCGAGCAGTACTTC. It encodes CASSYRTGGSEQYF.

This clonotype has at least ten counts. The genes are TRBV28 and TRBJ2-7; 7 bases line up with TRBD2. V lost 5 bases, J lost 7 bases, and 14 bases stayed unmatched. Germline CDR1 is MDHEN and CDR2 is SYDVKM. The CDR3 extends over 15 amino acids. CDR3 loop: CASSPGVGRGWEQYF. The CDR3 DNA sequence: TGTGCCAGCAGTCCGGGAGTTGGGCGGGGGTGGGAGCAGTACTTC. The variable domain in full, with the rest retrieved from reference TRBV28 and TRBJ2-7, is DVKVTQSSRYLVKRTGEKVFLECVQDMDHENMFWYRQDPGLGLRLIYFSYDVKMKEKGDIPEGYSVSREKKERFSLILESASTNQTSMYLCASSPGVGRGWEQYFGPGTRLTVT.

The table lists this clonotype with a few counts. The V gene is TRBV5-1, the J gene TRBJ2-1; either TRBD1 or TRBD2 may fit D (7 bases each). Trimming stripped 0 bases from V and 6 bases from J, with 16 bases between. The germline V gene has CDR1 SGHRS and CDR2 YFSETQ. This CDR3 comprises 16 residues. The CDR3 spells CASSLEQGGSVNEQFF. The CDR3 nucleotides are TGCGCCAGCAGCTTGGAGCAGGGGGGGTCGGTCAATGAGCAGTTCTTC.

The sample holds a few counts of this clonotype. J is TRBJ1-1 and V is TRBV6-2 or TRBV6-3; D call uncertain. Germline V gene sequence: CDR1 MNHEY, CDR2 SVGEGT. The V end was cut by 6 bases, the J end by 0 bases, with 20 bases between. This CDR3 spans 17 amino acids. CDR3 in amino acids: CASSATPGRIVNTEAFF. CDR3 sequence (DNA): TGTGCCAGCAGCGCCACGCCCGGCCGGATAGTGAACACTGAAGCTTTCTTT.

This clonotype was recorded a few times. The chain uses TRBV7-3 and TRBJ2-7; D is unresolved. The germline gives CDR1 SGHTA, CDR2 FQGTGA. CDR3 length: 14 amino acids. The V end lost 5 bases, the J end lost 2 bases, and 13 bases lay between the germline ends. Here the CDR3 DNA reads TGTGCCAGCAGCCCTTCCATTTCCACCTACGAGCAGTACTTC. This translates into CASSPSISTYEQYF.